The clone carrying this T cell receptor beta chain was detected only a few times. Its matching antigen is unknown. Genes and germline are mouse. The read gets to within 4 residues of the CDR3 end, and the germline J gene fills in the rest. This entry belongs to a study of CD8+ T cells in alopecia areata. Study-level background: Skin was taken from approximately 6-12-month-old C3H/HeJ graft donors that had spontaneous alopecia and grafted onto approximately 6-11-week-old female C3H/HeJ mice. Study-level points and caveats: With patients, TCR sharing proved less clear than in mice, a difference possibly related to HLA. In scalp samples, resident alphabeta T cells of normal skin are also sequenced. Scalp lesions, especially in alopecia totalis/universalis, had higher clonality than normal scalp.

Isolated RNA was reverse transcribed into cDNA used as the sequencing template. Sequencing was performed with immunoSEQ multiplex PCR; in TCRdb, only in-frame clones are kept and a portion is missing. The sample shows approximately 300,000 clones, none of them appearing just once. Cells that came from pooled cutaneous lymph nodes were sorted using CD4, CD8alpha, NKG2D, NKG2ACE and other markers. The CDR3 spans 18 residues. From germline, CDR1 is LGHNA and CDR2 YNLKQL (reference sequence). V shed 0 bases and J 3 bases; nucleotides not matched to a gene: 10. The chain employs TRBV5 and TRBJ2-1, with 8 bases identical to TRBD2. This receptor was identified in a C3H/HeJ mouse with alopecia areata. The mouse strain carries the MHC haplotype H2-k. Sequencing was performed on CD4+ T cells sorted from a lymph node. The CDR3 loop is CASSQDIAGGKFYAEQFF. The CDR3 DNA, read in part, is TGTGCCAGCAGCCAAGATATTGCTGGGGGGAAGTTCTATGCT.